These 22 T cell receptor beta chains came from one sample sequenced in a study of blood T cell repertoires in COVID-19. Using immunoSEQ multiplex PCR, the repertoire was profiled, and TCRdb retains in-frame clones only, with some absent. This table holds about 210,000 clones, about 89% found once. Sequenced input: peripheral blood. The receptors originated from a woman between 40 and 50 years old with acute or convalescent COVID-19.

In nucleotides, the CDR3 is TGTGCCAGCAGCTTGGACATACGGGGGGGTCTTTACAACACTGAAGCTTTCTTT. This encodes CASSLDIRGGLYNTEAFF. The V gene is TRBV5-5, the J gene TRBJ1-1; tentatively, D is TRBD1 (5 bases). The CDR3 runs to 18 residues. V lost 0 bases and J lost 2, with 20 bases in between. Germline assignment: CDR1 SGHKS and CDR2 YYEKEE (reference sequence).

The chain employs TRBV6-2 or TRBV6-3 and TRBJ2-1; D is unresolved. The V end was cut by 0 bases, the J end by 7 bases, with 13 bases between. Per germline, CDR1 MNHEY and CDR2 SVGEGT. The CDR3 sequence is 15 residues long. The CDR3 spells CASSYSTGVGNEQFF. The CDR3 DNA reads as TGTGCCAGCAGTTACTCGACCGGAGTCGGGAATGAGCAGTTCTTC.

This sequence joins TRBV6-6 and TRBJ1-4; TRBD1 agrees at 7 bases. Losses at the gene ends were 6 bases for V and 5 bases for J; bases not matched to a gene: 9. This CDR3 has 15 amino acids. Germline V gives CDR1 MNHNY, CDR2 SVGAGI (reference sequence). The DNA for the CDR3 is TGTGCCAGCAGCGAACCGGGACAGTTGAATGAAAAACTGTTTTTT. As protein: CASSEPGQLNEKLFF.

DNA of the CDR3: TGTGCCAGCAGCGTAGGGGGTGCGGGCTCTGGAAACACCATATATTTT. Translating gives CASSVGGAGSGNTIYF. This chain links TRBV2 with TRBJ1-3; D might be TRBD1 (6 bases). This CDR3 contains 16 residues. The V end was cut by 6 bases, the J end by 0 bases, with 15 bases between. Germline CDR1 SNHLY, CDR2 FYNNEI.

The V and J genes are TRBV30 and TRBJ2-3; TRBD1 matches 7 bases. The CDR3 length is 14 residues. With 2 bases clipped from V and 2 bases from J, the junction kept 4 bases outside the gene matches. From germline, CDR1 is GTSNPN and CDR2 SVGIG (reference sequence). This chain's CDR3 is CAWSTGTVTDTQYF. In DNA, the CDR3 is TGTGCCTGGAGTACCGGGACAGTCACAGATACGCAGTATTTT.

The chain couples TRBV24-1 to TRBJ2-2; D is perhaps TRBD2 (6 bases). V was cut by 4 bases and J by 5 bases, with 25 bases left in between. CDR1 is KGHDR and CDR2 is SFDVKD in the germline V gene. The CDR3 consists of 19 residues. DNA of the CDR3: TGTGCCACCAGTGACCGAGTTCCAGTAAGGGGACTGAGGACCGGGGAGCTGTTTTTT. Residues: CATSDRVPVRGLRTGELFF.

This clone has just one count. The J gene is TRBJ1-1, the V gene TRBV5-1; 8 bases agree with TRBD1. The germline V gene encodes CDR1 SGHRS and CDR2 YFSETQ. The CDR3 has 15 residues. Germline trimming cut 5 bases from V and 4 bases from J; bases unmatched to any gene: 10. The CDR3 protein is CASRPFQGAGTEAFF. CDR3 nucleotide sequence: TGCGCCAGCAGACCCTTCCAGGGGGCGGGCACTGAAGCTTTCTTT.

The chain employs TRBV6-1 and TRBJ2-1, with D possibly matching TRBD2 (6 bases). Germline CDR1 is MNHNS and CDR2 is SASEGT. The CDR3 totals 15 residues. Trimming shortened V by 3 bases and J by 6 bases, and 15 bases separated the two germline ends. CDR3 DNA: TGTGCCAGCAGTGAGGAAAAGGGAGGTAGCAATGAGCAGTTCTTC. Protein sequence: CASSEEKGGSNEQFF.

The rearrangement uses TRBV5-3 and TRBJ2-1; unclear D gene. TRBV5-3 is an ORF, and what it does is uncertain. The CDR3 consists of 16 residues. V lost 0 bases to trimming and J lost 0 bases, with 10 bases between them. The CDR3 reads CARSLAVPSSYNEQFF. The CDR3 nucleotides read TGTGCCAGAAGCTTGGCCGTACCCAGCTCCTACAATGAGCAGTTCTTC.

The chain is built from TRBV5-1 and TRBJ2-5; 9 positions agree with TRBD2. The CDR3 is 15 residues long. CDR1 SGHRS and CDR2 YFSETQ come from the germline V gene. The trim removed 1 base at V and 4 bases at J, leaving 5 bases unmatched. CDR3 sequence: CASSLILAGGETQYF. Here the CDR3 DNA reads TGCGCCAGCAGCTTGATACTAGCGGGTGGAGAGACCCAGTACTTC.

The chain employs TRBV3-1 (or the pseudogene TRBV3-2) and TRBJ1-1, with D unclear. The ends were cut back, 1 base at V and 10 bases at J, with 10 bases in the middle. Germline CDR1 and CDR2: LGHDT and YNNKEL (reference sequence). This CDR3 is 12 amino acids long. The CDR3 region has the DNA TGTGCCAGCAGCCAAGGGACTCGACGAGCTTTCTTT. Protein sequence: CASSQGTRRAFF.

The chain links TRBV29-1 to TRBJ2-3; 10 bases fit TRBD2. CDR3 length equals 13 residues. Germline lookup yields CDR1 SQVTM and CDR2 ANQGSEA. The ends lost 6 bases at V and 3 bases at J; junction bases unmatched: 3. CDR3 coding DNA: TGCAGCGTGACTAGCGGGTTGACAGATACGCAGTATTTT. As protein: CSVTSGLTDTQYF.

J is TRBJ1-3 and V is TRBV18; possibly TRBD1 for D (6 bases). V was pared by 0 bases and J by 0 bases, with 12 bases between. The germline CDR1 and CDR2 sequences are KGHSH and LQKENI. CDR3 length equals 17 residues. The CDR3, as DNA: TGTGCCAGCTCACCACCTTCAGGGGTGAACTCTGGAAACACCATATATTTT. The encoded protein is CASSPPSGVNSGNTIYF.

Only a few counts were recorded for this clone. The genes are TRBV19 and TRBJ1-5; no clear D gene. Trimming pared 3 bases from V and 3 bases from J, leaving 12 bases between. Germline V gene lookup returns CDR1 LNHDA and CDR2 SQIVND (reference sequence). The CDR3 spans 15 residues. The CDR3 DNA reads as TGTGCCAGTAGTATCGATCGAGGGTTCAATCAGCCCCAGCATTTT. Its protein product is CASSIDRGFNQPQHF.

This clone was detected once. This chain links TRBV12-3 or TRBV12-4 with TRBJ1-1; D unclear. This CDR3 region has 13 residues. Trimming cost V 7 bases and J 8 bases, with 17 bases left between them. The CDR3 nucleotides read TGTGCCAGCACCACGGGAGGAGGTGGCGAAGCTTTCTTT. Its protein product is CASTTGGGGEAFF.

Only one count was recorded for this clone. This chain joins TRBV29-1 and TRBJ1-5, with D unresolved. The CDR3 runs 16 residues. Trimming removed 5 bases from V and 0 bases from J, with 17 bases in between. Germline loops: CDR1 SQVTM, CDR2 ANQGSEA. CDR3 residues: CSVLLRGIYSNQPQHF. The CDR3 DNA follows: TGCAGCGTTCTCCTACGCGGCATCTATAGCAATCAGCCCCAGCATTTT. Full variable domain (outside the CDR3, taken from reference TRBV29-1 and TRBJ1-5): SAVISQKPSRDICQRGTSLTIQCQVDSQVTMMFWYRQQPGQSLTLIATANQGSEATYESGFVIDKFPISRPNLTFSTLTVSNMSPEDSSIYLCSVLLRGIYSNQPQHFGDGTRLSIL.

This chain connects TRBV3-1 (or the pseudogene TRBV3-2) to TRBJ2-6; D not certain. V dropped 2 bases and J dropped 1 base, with 6 bases sitting between them. The germline V gene has CDR1 LGHDT and CDR2 YNNKEL (reference sequence). This CDR3 region has 15 residues. The CDR3 bases are TGTGCCAGCAGCCAACAAATGTCTGGGGCCAACGTCCTGACTTTC. Translating it yields CASSQQMSGANVLTF.

The DNA of the CDR3 is TGTGCCAGCAGCTTAGCCGTCAGCGTAGCCCAGTACTTC. It encodes CASSLAVSVAQYF. The V call is TRBV7-2, the J call TRBJ2-5, with D unclear. This CDR3 has 13 residues. CDR1 and CDR2 (germline): SGHTA, FQGNSA. Trimming took off 0 bases at V and 9 bases at J, with 11 bases between the two ends.

V usage is TRBV5-1 and J usage is TRBJ1-6; D gene unclear. The V end was cut by 3 bases, the J end by 0 bases, with 13 bases between. The germline V gene has CDR1 SGHRS and CDR2 YFSETQ. CDR3 length equals 17 residues. CDR3 amino acids: CASSWDIGSSYNSPLHF. For the CDR3, the DNA is TGCGCCAGCAGCTGGGATATTGGGAGCTCCTATAATTCACCCCTCCACTTT.

V gene TRBV13 combines with J gene TRBJ1-1; D uncertain. V was shortened by 1 base and J by 0 bases, with 6 bases between the two germline ends. The CDR3 runs 14 residues. The germline gives CDR1 PRHDT, CDR2 FYEKMQ (reference sequence). CDR3 in DNA: TGTGCCAGCAGCTTAGCTCAGGTGAACACTGAAGCTTTCTTT. Its protein is CASSLAQVNTEAFF.

This chain links TRBV5-1 with TRBJ2-2; TRBD1 matches at 8 bases. Looked up from germline, CDR1 is SGHRS and CDR2 is YFSETQ. The CDR3 has 15 residues. Trimming took 0 bases from V and 5 from J; bases not matched to a gene: 3. In DNA, the CDR3 is TGCGCCAGCAGCTTGGTTACAGGGGGAACCGGGGAGCTGTTTTTT. It yields the protein CASSLVTGGTGELFF.

The chain combines TRBV2 with TRBJ1-5; D may be TRBD1 (6 bases). V was pared by 4 bases and J by 1 base, with 8 bases between. The V gene's germline CDR1 is SNHLY and CDR2 FYNNEI. The CDR3 loop spans 14 amino acids. The CDR3 nucleotides are TGTGCCAGCAGTGGGGGGCTCAGCAATCAGCCCCAGCATTTT. It is translated as CASSGGLSNQPQHF. Filled out from reference TRBV2 and TRBJ1-5, the complete variable domain reads EPEVTQTPSHQVTQMGQEVILRCVPISNHLYFYWYRQILGQKVEFLVSFYNNEISEKSEIFDDQFSVERPDGSNFTLKIRSTKLEDSAMYFCASSGGLSNQPQHFGDGTRLSIL.